Shown below are 14 T cell receptor beta chains from a single sample sequenced in a study of regulatory T cells in long-lasting Graves disease. Libraries of TCR beta came from iRepertoire HTBI primers plus Arm-PCR of CDR3 regions. TCRdb recomputed calls from the multiplex PCR reads with MiXCR, one row per CDR3 protein. The sample shows more than 300,000 distinct CDR3 sequences, roughly 16% of them seen only once. This sample's time point: newly diagnosed GD, antithyroid drugs for less than 3 months. From RNA extracted from PBMCs, the TCR library was made. The material sequenced was peripheral blood mononuclear cells (PBMCs), taken at new diagnosis, from a patient treated with antithyroid drugs. The origin of the receptors is a female donor with Graves disease.

In its sample, this clonotype was seen many times. The V call is TRBV19, the J call TRBJ2-7; D is ambiguous. The V gene lost 1 base and the J gene lost 5 bases, with 12 bases spanning the gap. The CDR3 runs 14 residues. Looked up from germline, CDR1 is LNHDA and CDR2 is SQIVND (reference sequence). CDR3 protein: CASSIVAAADEQYF. The CDR3 region has the DNA TGTGCCAGTAGTATAGTGGCGGCTGCCGACGAGCAGTACTTC.

This clonotype has just a few counts. The chain combines TRBV29-1 with TRBJ1-2, with 10 positions matching TRBD1. Germline loops: CDR1 SQVTM, CDR2 ANQGSEA. The CDR3 runs to 13 residues. J was trimmed by 8 bases and V by 6 bases; bases with no gene match: 9. The CDR3 DNA follows: TGCAGCGTAAAAGCCCGGGACAGGGGCGGCTACACCTTC. Encoded protein: CSVKARDRGGYTF.

In its sample, this clonotype was seen many times. This chain joins TRBV4-3 and TRBJ2-3; D unresolved. Germline V gene sequence: CDR1 LGHNA, CDR2 YSLEER. There are 16 residues in the CDR3. Trimming took 0 bases from V and 0 from J, leaving 10 bases between them. CDR3 coding DNA: TGCGCCAGCAGCCAAGATTTGGCGGTGAGCACAGATACGCAGTATTTT. Translated, it gives CASSQDLAVSTDTQYF.

Comments on this clonotype: This may stem from a read error, because a much larger clone lies one nucleotide away. This chain joins TRBV5-5 and TRBJ2-3, with D unclear. Germline assignment: CDR1 SGHKS and CDR2 YYEKEE (reference sequence). The CDR3 has 16 residues. CDR3 region: CVSSLARGSSTDTQYF. CDR3 coding DNA: TGTGTCAGCAGCTTGGCGCGCGGTTCTAGCACAGATACGCAGTATTTT.

At least ten counts were recorded for this clonotype. The chain has TRBV7-2 and TRBJ2-7; possibly TRBD1 or TRBD2 for D (5 bases each). V lost 6 bases to trimming and J lost 1 base, with 16 bases between them. The germline V gene encodes CDR1 SGHTA and CDR2 FQGNSA. The CDR3 has 15 amino acids. The CDR3 region is CASSEVEGLSYEQYF. In DNA, the CDR3 is TGTGCCAGCAGTGAAGTCGAGGGGTTATCCTACGAGCAGTACTTC.

The rearrangement uses TRBV27 and TRBJ1-4, with D uncertain. V dropped 1 base and J dropped 4 bases, with 19 bases sitting between them. The CDR3 consists of 18 residues. Germline CDR1 and CDR2: MNHEY and SMNVEV (reference sequence). CDR3 protein: CASSLFSRAVAGNEKLFF. In DNA form, the CDR3 reads TGTGCCAGCAGTTTATTCAGCCGGGCGGTAGCTGGTAATGAAAAACTGTTTTTT.

The table lists this clonotype with many counts. As DNA, the CDR3 is TGCAGCGTTGTTAAGGAGGGATACGAGCAGTACTTC. Residues: CSVVKEGYEQYF. J is TRBJ2-7 and V is TRBV29-1, with D maybe TRBD2 (6 bases). Germline CDR1 SQVTM, CDR2 ANQGSEA. The germline V and J ends were trimmed by 4 bases and 4 bases, with 11 bases remaining between them. The CDR3 loop spans 12 amino acids.

The sample holds many counts of this clonotype. This chain uses TRBV28 with TRBJ2-5, with unresolved D. V was clipped by 0 bases and J by 5 bases, with 4 bases between them. CDR1 and CDR2 from the germline V gene are MDHEN and SYDVKM. This CDR3 region has 12 residues. The CDR3 DNA sequence: TGTGCCAGCAGTTTATGGTCGGAGACCCAGTACTTC. Translating gives CASSLWSETQYF.

This clonotype showed up just a few times. A much larger clone is a single base away; this may be a read error. This chain connects TRBV29-1 to TRBJ2-3; D is possibly TRBD1 (5 bases). The J call may be mistaken, given a closer DNA end match to TRBJ1-5. The CDR3 loop spans 15 amino acids. The germline gives CDR1 SQVTM, CDR2 ANQGSEA. The CDR3 spells CSVVRPPQGTDTQHF. In nucleotides, the CDR3 is TGCAGCGTTGTCCGCCCCCCGCAGGGAACAGATACGCAGCATTTT.

The rearrangement uses TRBV20-1 and TRBJ2-1, with 13 bases that match TRBD2. V shed 2 bases, J shed 5 bases, and the junction held 6 bases outside the gene matches. Germline loops: CDR1 DFQATT, CDR2 SNEGSKA (reference sequence). CDR3 length: 16 amino acids. The CDR3 DNA reads TGCAGTGCTAGACCTTCCGGGACTAGCGGGGACAATGAGCAGTTCTTC. This translates into CSARPSGTSGDNEQFF.

This chain links TRBV4-2 with TRBJ2-1; 7 nucleotides align to TRBD1. Trimming took 3 bases from V and 10 from J; bases not matched to a gene: 12. The CDR3 has 15 amino acids. Per the germline V gene, CDR1 is LGHNA and CDR2 is YNFKEQ. The CDR3 sequence is CASSQDLGTAYEQFF. The CDR3 nucleotides read TGTGCCAGCAGCCAGGACCTCGGGACAGCCTACGAGCAGTTCTTC.

This clonotype was picked up a small number of times. The V call is TRBV27, the J call TRBJ2-2, with D possibly TRBD2 on 7 matching bases. The CDR3 totals 14 residues. Germline values: CDR1 MNHEY, CDR2 SMNVEV (reference sequence). V lost 3 bases and J 6 bases, leaving 11 bases between the germline ends. CDR3 in DNA: TGTGCCAGCAGTTTGGGGGGGCGCGCCGGGGAGCTGTTTTTT. Translated: CASSLGGRAGELFF.

This clonotype has more than one count but fewer than ten. This chain links TRBV5-1 with TRBJ1-1, with unresolved D. Germline lookup yields CDR1 SGHRS and CDR2 YFSETQ. Trimming removed 4 bases from V and 1 base from J, with 5 bases in between. There are 12 residues in the CDR3. CDR3 residues: CASSHENTEAFF. CDR3 DNA sequence: TGCGCCAGCAGCCACGAGAACACTGAAGCTTTCTTT.

At least ten counts were recorded for this clonotype. As DNA, the CDR3 is TGTGCCAGCAGCGTATTTCCGAGGCAGAACACTGAAGCTTTCTTT. This encodes CASSVFPRQNTEAFF. V is TRBV9 and J is TRBJ1-1; no reliable D call. This CDR3 has 15 amino acids. Germline lookup yields CDR1 SGDLS and CDR2 YYNGEE. The V gene lost 1 base and the J gene lost 1 base, with 11 bases spanning the gap.